The 19 T cell receptor beta chains below were found in one sample sequenced in a study of response to subunit inactivated influenza vaccine. MiXCR was run by TCRdb on the RT-PCR reads, yielding one entry per CDR3 protein. The sample records about 240,000 distinct CDR3 sequences, 9% to 15% being singletons. The sequencing here drew on non-naive T cells sorted from PBMCs, taken 14 to 15 days before vaccination. The receptors shown here come from a man aged 50-59 years who received an inactivated influenza vaccine.

This clonotype was seen repeatedly, ten times or more. V is TRBV3-1 and J is TRBJ2-7; TRBD2 aligns across 12 bases. V was pared by 4 bases and J by 7 bases, with 8 bases of the junction left unmatched. CDR3 length: 15 residues. Germline CDR1 reads LGHDT; CDR2 reads YNNKEL (reference sequence). CDR3 in amino acids: CASSPQTSGSREQYF. CDR3 nucleotides: TGTGCCAGCAGCCCTCAGACTAGCGGGAGTAGGGAGCAGTACTTC.

J is TRBJ2-1 and V is TRBV12-3 or TRBV12-4; 10 bases match TRBD2. The CDR3 is 14 amino acids. The V segment lost 1 base and the J segment 8 bases; nucleotides outside the gene matches: 2. CDR3 residues: CASSLGGTSDEQFF. CDR3 DNA: TGTGCCAGCAGTTTAGGCGGGACTAGCGATGAGCAGTTCTTC.

This clonotype was recorded at least ten times. CDR3 loop: CASRDDVSAEAFF. As DNA, the CDR3 is TGTGCCAGCAGAGATGATGTGTCGGCTGAAGCTTTCTTT. The V gene is TRBV6-9, the J gene TRBJ1-1; D is unresolved. With 6 bases removed from V and 6 bases from J, the gap between germline ends came to 14 bases. This CDR3 spans 13 amino acids. The V gene's germline CDR1 is MNHGY and CDR2 SVAAGI.

This clonotype was counted between two and nine times. The V call is TRBV20-1, the J call TRBJ2-7, with D possibly TRBD1 on 6 matching bases. V shed 3 bases and J shed 3 bases, with 9 bases lying between them. The CDR3 is made up of 12 amino acids. Germline values: CDR1 DFQATT, CDR2 SNEGSKA (reference sequence). This CDR3 is CSARGQRYEQYF. The CDR3 DNA is TGCAGTGCTAGGGGACAACGCTACGAGCAGTACTTC.

The chain uses TRBV10-3 and TRBJ1-6; TRBD1 might be the D (6 bases). The V end lost 5 bases, the J end lost 7 bases, and 12 bases lay between the germline ends. Germline values: CDR1 ENHRY, CDR2 SYGVKD. The CDR3 loop spans 14 amino acids. CDR3 coding DNA: TGTGCCATCAGTCGGACAGTCGAAAATTCACCCCTCCACTTT. Translation: CAISRTVENSPLHF.

The V and J genes are TRBV6-2 or TRBV6-3 and TRBJ2-7; maybe TRBD1 (6 bases). V lost 5 bases and J 4 bases, leaving 12 bases between the germline ends. CDR1 MNHEY and CDR2 SVGEGT come from the germline V gene. This CDR3 comprises 13 residues. CDR3 nucleotide sequence: TGTGCCAGCAGTACGGGACACGTTTACGAGCAGTACTTC. It is translated as CASSTGHVYEQYF.

The sample holds many counts of this clonotype. The chain joins TRBV4-3 to TRBJ1-5; D call uncertain. The length of the CDR3 is 15 residues. Trimming took 0 bases from V and 3 from J, leaving 9 bases between them. Germline V gene data show CDR1 as LGHNA and CDR2 as YSLEER. The chain's CDR3 is CASSQELDVNQPQHF. In DNA form, the CDR3 reads TGCGCCAGCAGCCAAGAGTTGGACGTCAATCAGCCCCAGCATTTT.

This clonotype was recorded a few times. V usage is TRBV11-2 and J usage is TRBJ2-1; 7 positions agree with TRBD2. CDR1 and CDR2 from the germline V gene are SGHAT and FQNNGV. The CDR3 is made up of 18 amino acids. After removal of 5 bases from V and 4 bases from J, the junction contained 17 bases not matched to a gene. The CDR3 DNA follows: TGTGCCAGCAGCCAACCTCTGGGCGGGAGCTGGGGGTACAATGAGCAGTTCTTC. Its protein is CASSQPLGGSWGYNEQFF.

The sample holds a few counts of this clonotype. The rearrangement joins TRBV4-3 to TRBJ2-7; perhaps TRBD1 as D (7 bases). Germline V lookup: CDR1 LGHNA, CDR2 YSLEER. V was trimmed by 4 bases and J by 0 bases, leaving 10 bases between them. CDR3 size: 14 residues. Here the CDR3 DNA reads TGCGCCAGCAGCCCAGGGGGGAGCTCCTACGAGCAGTACTTC. It yields the protein CASSPGGSSYEQYF.

This clonotype was seen a few times. The chain recombines TRBV6-1 with TRBJ1-4; possible D gene TRBD1, 6 bases. There are 15 residues in the CDR3. The V gene's germline CDR1 is MNHNS and CDR2 SASEGT. Trimming pared 6 bases from V and 4 bases from J, leaving 15 bases between. The CDR3 bases are TGTGCCAGCAGATCAATCACAGGGCGTAATGAAAAACTGTTTTTT. Amino acid sequence: CASRSITGRNEKLFF.

The sample holds a few counts of this clonotype. This chain links TRBV29-1 with TRBJ1-1; D remains ambiguous. Trimming removed 7 bases at V and 4 bases at J, with 16 bases between. The CDR3 is made up of 13 amino acids. Germline V gives CDR1 SQVTM, CDR2 ANQGSEA. CDR3 loop: CSALLRAGTEAFF. In DNA form, the CDR3 reads TGCAGCGCGCTCCTTCGGGCTGGCACTGAAGCTTTCTTT.

Ten or more counts support this clonotype. The chain uses TRBV7-2 and TRBJ1-4; a weak D match, TRBD1 (5 bases). The CDR3 has 15 residues. With 0 bases removed from V and 5 bases from J, the gap between germline ends came to 10 bases. Germline V lookup: CDR1 SGHTA, CDR2 FQGNSA. CDR3 in amino acids: CASSLAGGVNEKLFF. In nucleotides, the CDR3 is TGTGCCAGCAGCTTAGCCGGAGGGGTAAATGAAAAACTGTTTTTT.

This clonotype showed up just a few times. A junction end diverges from the germline sequence, so it may reflect a read error. This rearrangement joins TRBV2 to TRBJ2-5; D is possibly TRBD2 (6 bases). The CDR3 has 15 amino acids. CDR1 and CDR2 from the germline V gene are SNHLY and FYNNEI. The CDR3 region is CASSEARLGRRGRDF. CDR3 coding DNA: TGTGCCAGCAGTGAAGCGCGTTTAGGGCGGCGGGGTCGGGACTTC. The whole variable domain, remainder taken from reference TRBV2 and TRBJ2-5, is EPEVTQTPSHQVTQMGQEVILRCVPISNHLYFYWYRQILGQKVEFLVSFYNNEISEKSEIFDDQFSVERPDGSNFTLKIRSTKLEDSAMYFCASSEARLGRRGRDFGPGTRLLVL.

As regards this clonotype: A read error may produce the germline difference seen at one junction end. V and J are TRBV5-4 and TRBJ2-1; 10 nucleotides align to TRBD2. The CDR3 has 16 amino acids. Germline values: CDR1 SGHNT, CDR2 YYREEE (reference sequence). The CDR3 nucleotides read TGTGCCAGCAGCTCAAGCGGGGGGGCCTCCTATAATGAGCAGTTCTTC. Encoded protein: CASSSSGGASYNEQFF.

Only one count was recorded for this clonotype. This may come from a read error, since a much larger clone is one base off. This rearrangement joins TRBV29-1 to TRBJ1-1, with a possible D match to TRBD1 (6 bases). This CDR3 spans 14 amino acids. Germline V gives CDR1 SQVTM, CDR2 ANQGSEA. The germline V and J ends were trimmed by 4 bases and 4 bases, with 16 bases remaining between them. The CDR3 here is CSVAGTRGGTEAFF. For the CDR3, the DNA is TGCAGCGTTGCTGGGACAAGGGGCGGCACTGAAGCTTTCTTT.

This clonotype was detected only a few times. V and J are TRBV20-1 and TRBJ1-2; 9 positions match TRBD1. The CDR3 totals 14 residues. Losses at the gene ends were 3 bases for V and 3 bases for J; bases not matched to a gene: 5. The germline V gene encodes CDR1 DFQATT and CDR2 SNEGSKA (reference sequence). CDR3 sequence: CSASDRGTDYGYTF. The CDR3 DNA reads as TGCAGTGCTAGCGACAGGGGGACAGACTATGGCTACACCTTC.

Only a few counts were recorded for this clonotype. The chain links TRBV7-9 to TRBJ2-7, with TRBD1 matching over 8 bases. CDR1 and CDR2 from the germline V gene are SEHNR and FQNEAQ (reference sequence). The CDR3 runs to 16 residues. V gave up 0 bases and J gave up 2 bases; unmatched junction bases: 6. CDR3 sequence: CASSLALGQGPYEQYF. In DNA, the CDR3 is TGTGCCAGCAGCTTAGCATTAGGACAGGGTCCCTACGAGCAGTACTTC. Based on the CDR3 plus reference TRBV7-9 and TRBJ2-7, the full variable domain is DTGVSQNPRHKITKRGQNVTFRCDPISEHNRLYWYRQTLGQGPEFLTYFQNEAQLEKSRLLSDRFSAERPKGSFSTLEIQRTEQGDSAMYLCASSLALGQGPYEQYFGPGTRLTVT.

At least ten counts were recorded for this clonotype. The rearrangement joins TRBV29-1 to TRBJ2-3, with TRBD2 matching 10 bases. Unmatched junction bases numbered 2, after V lost 4 bases and J lost 1 base. CDR1 is SQVTM, CDR2 ANQGSEA, per germline. The CDR3 length is 14 residues. In DNA form, the CDR3 reads TGCAGCGTTGTAGCGGGAGGCCGCACAGATACGCAGTATTTT. It yields the protein CSVVAGGRTDTQYF.

This clonotype occurred once. V is TRBV7-8 and J is TRBJ2-4; TRBD1 matches 10 bases. Germline CDR1 and CDR2: SGHVS and FQNEAQ. The CDR3 contains 15 residues. The ends lost 2 bases at V and 6 bases at J; junction bases unmatched: 4. The CDR3 reads CASSLRQGAGNIQYF. CDR3 DNA: TGTGCCAGCAGCTTAAGACAGGGGGCCGGAAACATTCAGTACTTC.